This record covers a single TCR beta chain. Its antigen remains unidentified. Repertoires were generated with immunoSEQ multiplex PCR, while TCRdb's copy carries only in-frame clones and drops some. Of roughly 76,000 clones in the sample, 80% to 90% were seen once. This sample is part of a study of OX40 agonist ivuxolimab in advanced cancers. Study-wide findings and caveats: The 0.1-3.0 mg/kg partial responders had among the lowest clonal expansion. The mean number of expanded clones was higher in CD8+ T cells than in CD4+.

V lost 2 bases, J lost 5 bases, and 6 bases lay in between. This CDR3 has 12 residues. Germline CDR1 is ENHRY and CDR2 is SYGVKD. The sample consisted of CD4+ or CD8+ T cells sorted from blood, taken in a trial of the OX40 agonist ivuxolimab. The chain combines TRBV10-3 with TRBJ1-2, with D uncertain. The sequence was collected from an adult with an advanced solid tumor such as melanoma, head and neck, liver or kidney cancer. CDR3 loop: CAISEGEYGYTF. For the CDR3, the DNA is TGTGCCATCAGTGAGGGGGAATATGGCTACACCTTC.